This TCR beta chain was sequenced in a study of cytomegalovirus exposure and HLA in healthy donors. Study details: Early release data held 85 million to 95 million unique TCRs from HLA-typed donors.

Details on this clone: As yet, its antigen is unknown.

The primer mix had 60 Vbeta and 13 Jbeta primers. Profiled with immunoSEQ multiplex PCR; TCRdb holds only in-frame clones, not every one. This table holds around 130,000 clones, just under 80% found once. Findings of the study overall: Later analysis identified around 15,000 TCR beta sequences associated with HLA alleles, using a false discovery rate threshold of 0.05. Indistinguishability led to the exclusion of some V segments, TRBV6-2 and TRBV6-3 included.

Germline V CDR1 and CDR2: SGHRS, YFSETQ. The CDR3 covers 15 residues. V lost 4 bases to trimming and J lost 6 bases; unmatched junction nucleotides: 7. The rearrangement uses TRBV5-1 and TRBJ1-5; 10 nucleotides line up with TRBD1. The TCR comes from a man aged 30 to 45 in good health and CMV-seronegative. The sample consisted of PBMCs. The CDR3 here is CASSPGQGVIQPQHF. The CDR3 coding sequence is TGCGCCAGCAGCCCCGGACAGGGGGTAATTCAGCCCCAGCATTTT.